A selection of T cell receptor beta chains follows, all from one sample in a study of T cells in Graves' hyperthyroidism and ophthalmopathy. MiXCR was run by TCRdb on the multiplex PCR reads, yielding one entry per CDR3 protein. The table shows about 370,000 distinct CDR3 sequences, with roughly 15% occurring only once. The specimen sequenced was blood. These receptor sequences come from a woman aged 60 to 75 with Graves' ophthalmopathy. Both conserved end residues are part of each CDR3. Fields, in order: V gene, clone size, D gene, CDR3 length, J gene, CDR3 protein, CDR3 DNA. A D gene is named only where the DNA matches it firmly. The listing skips clone size in some rows; elsewhere it reads once, few, many or a size class.

TRBV30	many	NA	13	TRBJ1-2	CAWRPTGSIGYTF	TGTGCCTGGAGACCAACAGGGTCCATTGGCTACACCTTC
TRBV6-5	many	NA	18	TRBJ2-3	CASSYSRRRHGSTDTQYF	TGTGCCAGCAGTTACTCGAGGAGACGCCACGGTTCCACAGATACGCAGTATTTT
TRBV4-1	many	NA	17	TRBJ2-3	CASSQEPGLQYTDTQYF	TGCGCCAGCAGCCAAGAACCGGGACTGCAATACACAGATACGCAGTATTTT
TRBV13	NA	NA	12	TRBJ1-3	CASSLASNTIYF	TGTGCCAGCAGCTTAGCTTCGAACACCATATATTTT
TRBV28	NA	TRBD1	18	TRBJ2-6	CATRGQGARRSGANVLTF	TGTGCCACCAGGGGACAGGGGGCCAGGCGCTCTGGGGCCAACGTCCTGACTTTC
TRBV6-1	few	TRBD2	13	TRBJ2-3	CATLAGGTDTQYF	TGTGCCACCCTAGCGGGAGGGACAGATACGCAGTATTTT
TRBV12-3/TRBV12-4	many	NA	16	TRBJ2-1	CASSIGQSGRYNEQFF	TGTGCCAGCAGTATCGGGCAGTCGGGGCGCTACAATGAGCAGTTCTTC
TRBV5-8	few	NA	18	TRBJ1-5	CASSLAKVAVGGNQPQHF	TGTGCCAGCAGCTTGGCGAAAGTCGCAGTCGGAGGCAATCAGCCCCAGCATTTT
TRBV7-2	many	TRBD1	15	TRBJ2-1	CASSVSRDSYNEQFF	TGTGCCAGCAGCGTATCCCGGGACAGCTACAATGAGCAGTTCTTC
TRBV6-1	NA	TRBD1	16	TRBJ2-5	CASSTSGTGGRETQYF	TGTGCCAGCAGTACCTCCGGGACAGGGGGCCGGGAGACCCAGTACTTC
TRBV10-3	few	NA	18	TRBJ1-6	CAISESRRGSSYNSPLHF	TGTGCCATCAGTGAGTCGCGGCGGGGAAGCTCCTATAATTCACCCCTCCACTTT
TRBV6-1	NA	TRBD1	14	TRBJ1-4	CASRADREVGKLFF	TGTGCCAGCAGAGCCGACAGGGAGGTGGGAAAACTGTTTTTT
TRBV19	many	NA	15	TRBJ1-5	CASMPEGAWNQPQHF	TGTGCCAGTATGCCGGAAGGGGCATGGAATCAGCCCCAGCATTTT
TRBV28	few	TRBD1	16	TRBJ2-7	CASSNLLGTGSYEQYF	TGTGCCAGCAGCAACCTCTTAGGGACAGGCTCCTACGAGCAGTACTTC
TRBV20-1	NA	NA	15	TRBJ2-7	CSASRFSSSSYEQYF	TGCAGTGCTAGTCGCTTCAGCTCAAGCTCCTACGAGCAGTACTTC
TRBV3-1	few	NA	15	TRBJ2-7	CASSQDPSSSYEQYF	TGTGCCAGCAGCCAAGATCCAAGTAGCTCCTACGAGCAGTACTTC
TRBV28	many	TRBD1	15	TRBJ2-1	CASSHNRGLDNEQFF	TGTGCCAGCAGCCATAACAGGGGGCTCGACAATGAGCAGTTCTTC
TRBV2	many	NA	13	TRBJ2-7	CASRARGIHEQYF	TGTGCCAGCAGGGCGAGGGGTATCCACGAGCAGTACTTC
TRBV4-2	once	NA	14	TRBJ2-7	CASSQDDTNYEQYF	TGTGCCAGCAGCCAAGACGACACCAACTACGAGCAGTACTTC
TRBV20-1	NA	TRBD2	17	TRBJ2-7	CSARNPRLAGGSHGQYF	TGCAGTGCTAGAAACCCGAGACTAGCGGGAGGTAGCCACGGGCAGTACTTC
TRBV6-2/TRBV6-3	NA	NA	15	TRBJ1-5	CASTHGPRGRQPQHF	TGTGCCAGCACCCACGGGCCACGGGGACGTCAGCCCCAGCATTTT